A selection of T cell receptor beta chains follows, all from one sample in a study of beta chain features in type 1 diabetes. TCRdb's table, derived via immunoSEQ multiplex PCR, lists solely in-frame clones and lacks some. This table has roughly 500,000 clones, roughly 11% appearing once. Sequenced: naive CD4+ T cells from blood. These receptors were taken from a young woman in good health. CDR3s include the opening cysteine and the closing phenylalanine or tryptophan. Fields, in order: V gene, clone size, D gene, J gene, CDR3 protein, CDR3 DNA. The D gene is left open where the match is weak. Some rows have no size entry. The others give once, few or many, or a class for an expanded clone.

>TRBV28|.|.|TRBJ1-2
CASSSRTESYGYTF
TGTGCCAGCAGTTCCCGGACTGAAAGTTATGGCTACACCTTC
>TRBV7-2|few|.|TRBJ1-1
CASSLAQFEAFF
TGTGCCAGCAGCTTAGCGCAGTTTGAAGCTTTCTTT
>TRBV6-5|.|.|TRBJ1-5
CASSADRSNQPQHF
TGTGCCAGCAGCGCTGACAGAAGCAATCAGCCCCAGCATTTT
>TRBV27|once|.|TRBJ2-7
CASSLIRDREQYF
TGTGCCAGCAGTTTAATCAGGGACCGCGAGCAGTACTTC
>TRBV14|few|.|TRBJ2-1
CASSQGPRAWQFF
TGTGCCAGCAGCCAAGGGCCGCGCGCGTGGCAGTTCTTC
>TRBV9|.|.|TRBJ2-1
CASEASTNEQFF
TGTGCCAGCGAGGCTAGCACGAATGAGCAGTTCTTC
>TRBV30|few|.|TRBJ1-2
CARGGGRGYYGYTF
TGTGCCCGTGGGGGCGGGAGAGGATACTATGGCTACACCTTC
>TRBV25-1|few|TRBD1|TRBJ1-4
CASSEGQVLNEKLFF
TGTGCCAGCAGTGAGGGACAGGTCCTAAATGAAAAACTGTTTTTT
>TRBV4-1|.|.|TRBJ2-1
CASSRLTKENEQFF
TGCGCCAGCAGCCGCCTAACGAAGGAGAATGAGCAGTTCTTC
>TRBV7-2|few|TRBD2|TRBJ2-3
CASSSRLARYYF
TGTGCCAGCAGCTCCCGACTAGCGAGGTATTATTTT
>TRBV7-9|.|.|TRBJ1-2
CASSLRTDNYGYTF
TGTGCCAGCAGCTTGCGGACGGATAACTATGGCTACACCTTC
>TRBV6-1|few|.|TRBJ1-1
CASRHTGRENTEAFF
TGTGCCAGCAGACACACAGGGAGGGAGAACACTGAAGCTTTCTTT
>TRBV4-3|few|.|TRBJ1-4
CASSQDLGRNEKLFF
TGCGCCAGCAGCCAAGATCTAGGGCGCAATGAAAAACTGTTTTTT
>TRBV18|.|.|TRBJ1-2
CASSPDMGNGYTF
TGTGCCAGCTCACCCGACATGGGGAATGGCTACACCTTC
>TRBV5-1|.|.|TRBJ2-2
CASSLVLGSGINTGELFF
TGCGCCAGCAGCTTGGTATTAGGGAGTGGCATTAACACCGGGGAGCTGTTTTTT
>TRBV18|few|.|TRBJ1-1
CASSPPIGLNTEAFF
TGTGCCAGCTCACCACCGATAGGGCTTAACACTGAAGCTTTCTTT
>TRBV5-1|.|.|TRBJ1-4
CASSLEGRRYEKLFF
TGCGCCAGCAGCTTGGAGGGACGGCGATATGAAAAACTGTTTTTT
>TRBV21-1|.|.|TRBJ2-1
CASSKLVGGKEQFF
TGTGCCAGCAGCAAACTCGTAGGGGGAAAGGAGCAGTTCTTC
>TRBV23-1|few|.|TRBJ2-3
CASSQLTGGRDTQYF
TGCGCCAGCAGTCAATTGACCGGGGGCAGAGATACGCAGTATTTT
>TRBV4-2|few|.|TRBJ1-2
CASSQAVGNYGYTF
TGTGCCAGCAGCCAAGCGGTGGGAAACTATGGCTACACCTTC
>TRBV7-2|.|.|TRBJ2-5
CASSAGPPETQYF
TGTGCCAGCAGCGCAGGCCCACCAGAGACCCAGTACTTC
>TRBV29-1|.|.|TRBJ1-4
CSVTRSANEKLFF
TGCAGCGTTACCAGGTCCGCTAATGAAAAACTGTTTTTT
>TRBV4-3|.|TRBD1|TRBJ1-6
CASSHQYPGQGYSPLHF
TGCGCCAGCAGCCACCAATATCCGGGACAGGGTTATTCACCCCTCCACTTT
>TRBV18|few|.|TRBJ1-5
CASSPLDSPNQPQHF
TGTGCCAGCTCACCACTGGACAGCCCCAATCAGCCCCAGCATTTT
>TRBV5-4|few|.|TRBJ2-3
CASSRGGTDTQYF
TGTGCCAGCAGCAGGGGAGGAACAGATACGCAGTATTTT
>TRBV5-1|.|.|TRBJ2-3
CASGVRGTSTDTQYF
TGCGCCAGCGGCGTGCGGGGAACTAGCACAGATACGCAGTATTTT
>TRBV28|few|.|TRBJ1-2
CASRGQFSDGYTF
TGTGCCAGCAGAGGACAATTCAGCGATGGCTACACCTTC
>TRBV7-2|.|.|TRBJ2-1
CASSLRPRGYNEQFF
TGTGCCAGCAGCTTGAGGCCCCGGGGGTACAATGAGCAGTTCTTC
>TRBV27|few|TRBD2|TRBJ2-1
CASSWSVSGGSNEQFF
TGTGCCAGCAGCTGGAGCGTCTCGGGAGGTTCGAATGAGCAGTTCTTC
>TRBV29-1|.|TRBD2|TRBJ2-1
CSDLRSGERKDEQFF
TGCAGCGACTTACGTAGCGGGGAGCGTAAGGATGAGCAGTTCTTC
>TRBV19|.|TRBD2|TRBJ2-5
CASSTPGGGEQETQYF
TGTGCCAGTAGTACCCCCGGGGGGGGTGAACAAGAGACCCAGTACTTC
>TRBV7-2|.|.|TRBJ2-1
CASSLQGGNEQFF
TGTGCCAGCAGCTTACAAGGCGGCAATGAGCAGTTCTTC
>TRBV6-5|.|TRBD1|TRBJ1-1
CASIRDSMNTEAFF
TGTGCCAGCATCAGGGACAGCATGAACACTGAAGCTTTCTTT
>TRBV5-1|few|TRBD1|TRBJ2-5
CASSRQGQETQYF
TGCGCCAGCAGTCGACAGGGACAAGAGACCCAGTACTTC
>TRBV4-1|.|TRBD1|TRBJ2-7
CASSNLRSTRGPNSYEQYF
TGCGCCAGCAGCAATCTACGGAGCACCAGGGGGCCAAACTCCTACGAGCAGTACTTC
>TRBV10-3|.|TRBD1|TRBJ2-3
CAYRSGQGSTDTQYF
TGTGCCTACCGCTCGGGACAGGGGAGCACAGATACGCAGTATTTT
>TRBV7-9|.|.|TRBJ2-7
CASSRSVNEQYF
TGTGCCAGCAGCCGTTCAGTCAACGAGCAGTACTTC
>TRBV2|few|.|TRBJ2-3
CASSDLSWTDTQYF
TGTGCCAGCAGTGATTTGAGTTGGACAGATACGCAGTATTTT
>TRBV9|.|.|TRBJ1-1
CASSVAADMNTEAFF
TGTGCCAGCAGCGTAGCGGCGGACATGAACACTGAAGCTTTCTTT
>TRBV2|.|TRBD1|TRBJ1-5
CASSEGQSRGNQPQHF
TGTGCCAGCAGTGAGGGACAGAGTAGGGGCAATCAGCCCCAGCATTTT
>TRBV29-1|.|.|TRBJ2-1
CSVTPGLHTKNEQFF
TGCAGCGTGACCCCGGGACTTCACACAAAAAATGAGCAGTTCTTC
>TRBV7-3|few|.|TRBJ2-7
CASSLQGYEQYF
TGTGCCAGCAGCTTACAGGGCTACGAGCAGTACTTC
>TRBV9|.|TRBD2|TRBJ2-1
CASSVAVSGRAYNEQFF
TGTGCCAGCAGCGTAGCAGTTAGCGGGAGGGCCTACAATGAGCAGTTCTTC
>TRBV7-2|few|TRBD1|TRBJ2-3
CASYKTGDTDTQYF
TGTGCCAGCTACAAAACAGGGGACACAGATACGCAGTATTTT
>TRBV7-2|few|.|TRBJ2-5
CASSFRWSSKETQYF
TGTGCCAGCAGCTTCAGGTGGTCTTCGAAAGAGACCCAGTACTTC
>TRBV7-9|.|.|TRBJ2-5
CASRTPGLEETQYF
TGTGCCAGCAGGACACCGGGTTTGGAAGAGACCCAGTACTTC
>TRBV21-1|few|.|TRBJ1-5
CASSKARETAPHPQHF
TGTGCCAGCAGCAAAGCGCGTGAGACGGCCCCTCACCCCCAGCATTTT
>TRBV4-3|.|.|TRBJ2-5
CASSQDERKTQYF
TGCGCCAGCAGCCAAGACGAGCGGAAGACCCAGTACTTC
>TRBV9|.|.|TRBJ2-6
CASSVERELGFGANVLTF
TGTGCCAGCAGCGTAGAGAGAGAGCTAGGGTTCGGGGCCAACGTCCTGACTTTC
>TRBV7-2|few|.|TRBJ1-2
CASSLVGLNYGYTF
TGTGCCAGCAGCTTAGTCGGGCTTAACTATGGCTACACCTTC
>TRBV2|.|TRBD1|TRBJ1-2
CASSTVGQGGYTF
TGTGCCAGCAGCACAGTTGGACAGGGCGGCTACACCTTC
>TRBV7-2|.|.|TRBJ2-3
CASSLEGRRRSTDTQYF
TGTGCCAGCAGCTTAGAGGGCAGGAGACGTAGCACAGATACGCAGTATTTT
>TRBV7-3|.|.|TRBJ2-6
CASSLSGPANVLTF
TGTGCCAGCAGCTTGTCAGGCCCAGCCAACGTCCTGACTTTC
>TRBV7-9|few|TRBD1|TRBJ2-7
CASSRDRGHYEQYF
TGTGCCAGCAGCAGAGACAGGGGGCACTACGAGCAGTACTTC
>TRBV6-5|.|.|TRBJ2-2
CASSFSTGELFF
TGTGCCAGCAGTTTTTCCACCGGGGAGCTGTTTTTT
>TRBV9|.|TRBD1|TRBJ2-6
CASSGRGPGANVLTF
TGTGCCAGCAGCGGCAGGGGGCCGGGGGCCAACGTCCTGACTTTC
>TRBV6-6|few|.|TRBJ2-7
CASSYVLYEQYF
TGTGCCAGCAGTTACGTACTTTACGAGCAGTACTTC
>TRBV15|few|TRBD2|TRBJ2-1
CATSRDSLLAGVYNEQFF
TGTGCCACCAGCAGAGATTCCCTACTAGCGGGGGTGTACAATGAGCAGTTCTTC
>TRBV7-9|.|.|TRBJ2-5
CASSLQANQETQYF
TGTGCCAGCAGCTTGCAGGCAAACCAAGAGACCCAGTACTTC